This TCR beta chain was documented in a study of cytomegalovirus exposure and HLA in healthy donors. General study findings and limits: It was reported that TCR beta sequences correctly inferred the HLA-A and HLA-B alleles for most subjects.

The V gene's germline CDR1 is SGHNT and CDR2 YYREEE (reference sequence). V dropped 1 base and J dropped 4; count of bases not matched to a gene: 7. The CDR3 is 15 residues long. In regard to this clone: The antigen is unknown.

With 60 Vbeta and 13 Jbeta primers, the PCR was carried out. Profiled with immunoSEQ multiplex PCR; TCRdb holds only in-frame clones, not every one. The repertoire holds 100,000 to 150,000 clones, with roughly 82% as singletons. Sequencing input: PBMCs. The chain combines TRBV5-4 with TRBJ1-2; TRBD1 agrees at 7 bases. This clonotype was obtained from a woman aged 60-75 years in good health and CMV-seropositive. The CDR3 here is CASSLTVGGGYGYTF. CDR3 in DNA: TGTGCCAGCAGCTTGACTGTAGGGGGCGGCTATGGCTACACCTTC.